This T cell receptor beta chain was recorded in a study of PD-1 blockade in classical Hodgkin lymphoma. Whole-study context: Patients got intravenous nivolumab 3 mg/kg every 2 weeks. Whole-study findings and limits: There was a significant rise in CD4+ TCR diversity by C4D1, with no such rise for CD8+. Complete responders had baseline diversity similar to newly diagnosed patients.

This CDR3 is 16 amino acids long. Per germline, CDR1 SGHRS and CDR2 YFSETQ. Trimming at V came to 5 bases and at J to 4 bases, leaving 11 bases not matched to a gene. Concerning this clone: Its antigen is as yet unknown.

Relapses following autologous stem cell transplantation were seen in all patients, with brentuximab vedotin exposure varying. The data were produced by immunoSEQ multiplex PCR, yet TCRdb's version contains in-frame clones alone and is incomplete. The data hold under 70,000 clones, with about two thirds observed a single time. This chain links TRBV5-1 with TRBJ2-3; 9 bases are shared with TRBD2. The material was peripheral blood mononuclear cells (PBMCs), obtained before the second cycle of nivolumab. The receptor was derived from a human donor with classical Hodgkin lymphoma. This chain's CDR3 is CASRIPAAGGADTQYF. The CDR3 coding sequence is TGCGCCAGCAGGATCCCCGCAGCGGGGGGCGCAGATACGCAGTATTTT.